A selection of T cell receptor beta chains follows, all from one sample in a study of glioma-infiltrating T cells after dendritic cell vaccination. Clones were sequenced by immunoSEQ multiplex PCR, and TCRdb holds only the in-frame ones, with some missing. The profile shows some 87,000 clones, under 90% of them singletons. Sequenced here: blood, sampled before dendritic cell vaccination. The source is a human donor with glioblastoma. The conserved cysteine and the conserved F or W are not part of the CDR3 here.

>TRBV2
ASMGLAGDEQY
>TRBV10-3
AISESVTGQGIQETQY
>TRBV28
ATRQGYDYNEQF
>TRBV10-2
ASSGLASTDTQY
>TRBV10-1
ASSDRQQPQH
>TRBV10-3
ATLAVYNEQF
>TRBV5-1
ASSSETSGRAGETQY
>TRBV7-2
ASSPDWQETQY
>TRBV25-1
ASSESNRGHEQY
>TRBV2
ASNERVSGSSYNSPLH
>TRBV30
AWQPGMITDTQY
>TRBV13
ASINGVSGFEDGYT